Shown below are 29 T cell receptor beta chains from a single sample sequenced in a study of Graves' ophthalmopathy and Graves' hyperthyroidism. Amplified material comprised TCR beta CDR3 regions derived from RNA transcripts. The authors performed first-round RT-PCR with HTBI primers and then a second-round multiplex PCR. TCRdb recomputed calls from the multiplex PCR reads with MiXCR, one row per CDR3 protein. Of over 650,000 distinct CDR3 sequences listed, 35% to 45% are singletons. What was sequenced was peripheral blood. These receptors all come from an adult man with Graves' ophthalmopathy.

The chain joins TRBV30 to TRBJ2-7; no firm D call. The germline V and J ends were trimmed by 4 bases and 2 bases, with 15 bases remaining between them. Germline CDR1 and CDR2: GTSNPN and SVGIG (reference sequence). The CDR3 consists of 14 residues. The CDR3, as DNA: TGTGCCTGGACCGAATGGGGATATCCCTACGAGCAGTACTTC. Protein: CAWTEWGYPYEQYF.

This clonotype has a count of ten or more. V gene TRBV7-9 combines with J gene TRBJ1-2, with TRBD1 identical over 7 bases. The CDR3 is 14 amino acids. Germline V CDR1 and CDR2: SEHNR, FQNEAQ (reference sequence). The ends lost 4 bases at V and 4 bases at J; junction bases unmatched: 6. DNA for the CDR3: TGTGCCAGCAGCTCGTCGGGACAGAGCTATGGCTACACCTTC. Translating gives CASSSSGQSYGYTF.

This clonotype was detected ten times or more. The J gene is TRBJ1-2, the V gene TRBV19, with TRBD1 matching over 9 bases. Germline V gives CDR1 LNHDA, CDR2 SQIVND (reference sequence). The CDR3 sequence is 12 residues long. The V gene end was trimmed by 3 bases and the J gene end by 7 bases; junction bases not matched to a gene: 0. CDR3 nucleotide sequence: TGTGCCAGTAGTATGACAGGGGGTGGCTACACCTTC. Translated: CASSMTGGGYTF.

This clonotype showed up just a few times. J is TRBJ1-2 and V is TRBV6-6; 9 nucleotides align to TRBD1. Germline V gene sequence: CDR1 MNHNY, CDR2 SVGAGI (reference sequence). There are 15 residues in the CDR3. V trimming: 2 bases; J trimming: 4 bases; junction bases outside the gene matches: 5. CDR3 in DNA: TGTGCCAGCAGTTACCGGGACAGGGACCTCTATGGCTACACCTTC. It yields the protein CASSYRDRDLYGYTF.

This chain connects TRBV6-5 to TRBJ1-4, with D perhaps TRBD1 (6 bases). CDR3 size: 14 residues. With 2 bases removed from V and 5 bases from J, the gap between germline ends came to 9 bases. Germline loops: CDR1 MNHEY, CDR2 SVGAGI. The CDR3 reads CASSYDRRNEKLFF. The CDR3 DNA sequence: TGTGCCAGCAGTTACGACAGGCGAAATGAAAAACTGTTTTTT.

This clonotype was counted a few times. The DNA of the CDR3 is TGCAGTGCTAGTGGGCGGGACTCCTTTAACGAGCAGTACTTC. Translating gives CSASGRDSFNEQYF. The chain recombines TRBV20-1 with TRBJ2-7; weak D call: TRBD2 (6 bases). Trimming removed 3 bases at V and 5 bases at J, with 17 bases between. Germline-derived CDR1 and CDR2 are DFQATT and SNEGSKA (reference sequence). The CDR3 is 14 residues long.

This chain joins TRBV5-1 and TRBJ2-7; weak D call: TRBD2 (6 bases). In germline, CDR1 is SGHRS, CDR2 YFSETQ. The CDR3 covers 14 residues. V lost 2 bases to trimming and J lost 9 bases, with 18 bases between them. CDR3 coding DNA: TGCGCCAGCAGCTTAGGAGGGTCCGTAGATACGCAGTACTTC. It encodes CASSLGGSVDTQYF.

On this clonotype: Given a much more abundant clone one base away, this may be a read error. This rearrangement joins TRBV10-3 to TRBJ2-2, with 8 bases lining up with TRBD2. Germline V gene lookup returns CDR1 ENHRY and CDR2 SYGVKD. This CDR3 has 14 residues. CDR3 coding DNA: TGTGCCAGCAGTTACGGGGGGGACACCGGGGAGCTGTTTTTT. This translates into CASSYGGDTGELFF.

This clonotype was found once. The conserved phenylalanine or tryptophan normally closing the CDR3 is absent here, so this likely arose from a read error. The DNA is omitted, as the CDR3 cannot be located on it reliably, and the CDR3 follows TCRdb's listing. The rearrangement links TRBV5-1 to TRBJ2-5; the table gives TRBD2 as D, unverified against the DNA. Inclusive of both ends, the CDR3 amounts to 9 amino acids. Germline CDR1 and CDR2: SGHRS and YFSETQ. The CDR3 here is CASSGRSFT.

The table lists this clonotype with a count of one. The conserved phenylalanine or tryptophan is not found at the CDR3 terminus, so this likely reflects a read error. This sequence joins TRBV7-2 and TRBJ2-3, with 11 bases fitting TRBD1. V trimming: 3 bases; J trimming: 4 bases; junction bases outside the gene matches: 3. The CDR3 loop spans 15 amino acids. The V gene's germline CDR1 is SGHTA and CDR2 FQGNSA. This chain's CDR3 is CASSFGTGGADTQYL. The CDR3 nucleotides read TGTGCCAGCAGCTTCGGGACAGGGGGGGCAGATACGCAGTATTTA.

This clonotype occurred a few times. V and J are TRBV7-9 and TRBJ1-5, with D unclear. CDR3 size: 17 residues. V was pared by 5 bases and J by 8 bases, with 25 bases between. Germline V CDR1 and CDR2: SEHNR, FQNEAQ (reference sequence). The CDR3: CASSRNNNGLASEPQHF. CDR3 nucleotides: TGTGCCAGCAGCCGTAACAACAACGGGCTAGCCTCCGAGCCCCAGCATTTT.

V is TRBV7-8 and J is TRBJ2-3; TRBD2 matches at 7 bases. Germline V gene lookup returns CDR1 SGHVS and CDR2 FQNEAQ. CDR3 length: 18 residues. Trimming took 4 bases from V and 0 from J; bases not matched to a gene: 13. The CDR3 here is CASSSLSVSGSSTDTQYF. The CDR3 DNA reads TGTGCCAGCAGCTCATTAAGTGTTAGCGGGTCTAGCACAGATACGCAGTATTTT.

The V gene is TRBV10-3, the J gene TRBJ2-1; D might be TRBD1 or TRBD2, each matching 5 bases. V lost 4 bases and J 8 bases, leaving 9 bases between the germline ends. The CDR3 length is 12 residues. CDR1 is ENHRY and CDR2 is SYGVKD in the germline V gene. The CDR3 loop reads CAISGGVDEQFF. The CDR3 region has the DNA TGTGCCATCAGTGGAGGGGTCGATGAGCAGTTCTTC.

This sequence joins TRBV25-1 and TRBJ1-1; the match to TRBD1 covers 8 bases. Per germline, CDR1 MGHDK and CDR2 SYGVNS. J gave up 1 base and V 6 bases, and 4 bases lay outside the gene matches. The CDR3 is made up of 14 amino acids. The CDR3 DNA reads as TGTGCCAGCAGGCACGGACAGGGGAACACTGAAGCTTTCTTT. This gives the protein CASRHGQGNTEAFF.

The CDR3 DNA reads as TGCAGCGTTGCTAGGACAGGAGGGTACACTGAAGCTTTCTTT. It codes for CSVARTGGYTEAFF. The chain combines TRBV29-1 with TRBJ1-1; 7 bases match TRBD1. Germline loops: CDR1 SQVTM, CDR2 ANQGSEA. This CDR3 region has 14 residues. The trim removed 4 bases at V and 3 bases at J, leaving 8 bases unmatched.

The V gene is TRBV13, the J gene TRBJ2-2, with TRBD1 matching over 7 bases. Trimming took 8 bases from V and 6 from J; bases not matched to a gene: 12. Germline V CDR1 and CDR2: PRHDT, FYEKMQ (reference sequence). CDR3 length: 15 residues. CDR3 DNA sequence: TGTGCCAGCCACCCCTGGGGGCAGGGGGCCGGGGAGCTGTTTTTT. This encodes CASHPWGQGAGELFF.

This clonotype appeared many times. The chain carries TRBV6-1 and TRBJ2-5; D may be TRBD1 (6 bases). There are 15 residues in the CDR3. Trimming removed 4 bases at V and 0 bases at J, with 12 bases between. Germline CDR1 MNHNS, CDR2 SASEGT. CDR3 sequence reads: CASSVGAGDQETQYF. DNA for the CDR3: TGTGCCAGCAGTGTAGGGGCAGGGGACCAAGAGACCCAGTACTTC.

At least ten counts were recorded for this clonotype. This rearrangement joins TRBV6-6 to TRBJ2-6, with D tentatively TRBD1 (6 bases). V shed 5 bases and J shed 4 bases, with 21 bases lying between them. The CDR3 extends over 18 amino acids. Germline values: CDR1 MNHNY, CDR2 SVGAGI (reference sequence). In DNA, the CDR3 is TGTGCCAGCAGTCAAATCGGACAGATGCCTGTAGGGGCCAACGTCCTGACTTTC. Translated: CASSQIGQMPVGANVLTF.

Of note for this clonotype: One end of the junction is discordant with germline, which a read error may explain. This chain uses TRBV20-1 with TRBJ1-6; 7 positions match TRBD1. This CDR3 is built from 14 residues. CDR1 is DFQATT, CDR2 SNEGSKA, per germline (reference sequence). The CDR3, as DNA: TGTAGTGCTAGGGGACCAGGGGGAAATTCACCCCTCCACTTT. Its translation: CSARGPGGNSPLHF.

The chain uses TRBV30 and TRBJ1-6; 7 bases are a match to TRBD1. J gave up 10 bases and V 3 bases, and 9 bases lay outside the gene matches. Germline CDR1 is GTSNPN and CDR2 is SVGIG (reference sequence). The CDR3 runs to 14 residues. The CDR3 DNA follows: TGTGCCTGGAGCGAGACAGGGTATGGGTCACCCCTCCACTTT. It codes for CAWSETGYGSPLHF. Together with reference TRBV30 and TRBJ1-6, the CDR3 gives the full variable domain: SQTIHQWPATLVQPVGSPLSLECTVEGTSNPNLYWYRQAAGRGLQLLFYSVGIGQISSEVPQNLSASRPQDRQFILSSKKLLLSDSGFYLCAWSETGYGSPLHFGNGTRLTVT.

This clonotype was observed a handful of times. The chain carries TRBV9 and TRBJ2-7; 8 bases agree with TRBD2. V dropped 3 bases and J dropped 2; count of bases not matched to a gene: 7. Germline CDR1 reads SGDLS; CDR2 reads YYNGEE. The CDR3 extends over 15 amino acids. CDR3 sequence: CASSAGGLVTYEQYF. The CDR3 DNA reads TGTGCCAGCAGCGCCGGGGGACTAGTAACCTACGAGCAGTACTTC.

This clonotype was seen a handful of times. The chain recombines TRBV7-9 with TRBJ1-1; a possible D gene is TRBD1 (6 bases). V gave up 5 bases and J gave up 3 bases, with 28 bases separating them. CDR1 is SEHNR, CDR2 FQNEAQ, per germline (reference sequence). The CDR3 is 19 residues long. Written as DNA, the CDR3 is TGTGCCAGCAGCCAAGTTTTGGCAGTTGGGGGGCGAGGGGACACTGAAGCTTTCTTT. Protein: CASSQVLAVGGRGDTEAFF.

This clonotype was seen many times. Sequence at one end of the junction differs from germline and may be a read error. The chain couples TRBV2 to TRBJ2-7; D gene unclear. CDR3 length equals 16 residues. The germline V gene encodes CDR1 SNHLY and CDR2 FYNNEI. The CDR3 sequence: CASSGIGLGLSDEQYF. For the CDR3, the DNA is TGTGCCAGCAGTGGTATAGGGCTCGGGCTCTCCGACGAGCAGTACTTC.

A few counts support this clonotype. The chain links TRBV7-9 to TRBJ1-2; no clear D gene. The V and J ends lost 5 bases and 10 bases respectively, with 20 bases between them. The V gene's germline CDR1 is SEHNR and CDR2 FQNEAQ (reference sequence). CDR3 length: 14 amino acids. The CDR3 loop is CASSTPGRVQLYTF. The CDR3 region has the DNA TGTGCCAGCAGCACCCCGGGAAGGGTCCAACTCTACACCTTC. The variable domain in full, with the rest retrieved from reference TRBV7-9 and TRBJ1-2, is DTGVSQNPRHKITKRGQNVTFRCDPISEHNRLYWYRQTLGQGPEFLTYFQNEAQLEKSRLLSDRFSAERPKGSFSTLEIQRTEQGDSAMYLCASSTPGRVQLYTFGSGTRLTVV.

This clonotype has a count of ten or more. This chain joins TRBV19 and TRBJ2-7; 8 nucleotides agree with TRBD1. The ends lost 3 bases at V and 3 bases at J; junction bases unmatched: 7. The germline CDR1 and CDR2 sequences are LNHDA and SQIVND (reference sequence). This CDR3 is 15 amino acids long. The CDR3 spells CASSITDRVVYEQYF. DNA of the CDR3: TGTGCCAGTAGTATTACGGACAGGGTAGTCTACGAGCAGTACTTC.

This clonotype was seen many times. The CDR3 DNA follows: TGTGCCAGCAGGGACTGGGACCGTTCTAGCAATCAGCCCCAGCATTTT. This gives the protein CASRDWDRSSNQPQHF. The V gene is TRBV2, the J gene TRBJ1-5, with TRBD1 as a possible D gene (5 bases). The V end was cut by 6 bases, the J end by 0 bases, with 15 bases between. This CDR3 comprises 16 residues. The germline CDR1 and CDR2 sequences are SNHLY and FYNNEI.

In its sample, this clonotype was seen a few times. The chain uses TRBV20-1 and TRBJ2-5; TRBD1 agrees at 9 bases. CDR1 DFQATT and CDR2 SNEGSKA come from the germline V gene (reference sequence). The V gene end was trimmed by 5 bases and the J gene end by 4 bases; junction bases not matched to a gene: 11. The CDR3 length is 15 residues. This CDR3 reads CSAPRPGQGGETQYF. CDR3 DNA: TGCAGTGCTCCCCGACCGGGACAGGGTGGAGAGACCCAGTACTTC.

This chain links TRBV9 with TRBJ1-4; D is ambiguous. CDR3 length: 12 residues. V lost 3 bases and J lost 10, with 10 bases in between. Germline V CDR1 and CDR2: SGDLS, YYNGEE. The CDR3 bases are TGTGCCAGCAGCGCTGGGCCCGGAAAACTGTTTTTT. Translating it yields CASSAGPGKLFF.

CDR3 sequence reads: CASSFLSTGELFF. The CDR3 region has the DNA TGTGCCAGCAGCTTTTTATCTACCGGGGAGCTGTTTTTT. The chain is built from TRBV5-4 and TRBJ2-2; D unclear. Germline-derived CDR1 and CDR2 are SGHNT and YYREEE (reference sequence). V was cut by 2 bases and J by 5 bases, with 7 bases left in between. The CDR3 length is 13 residues.